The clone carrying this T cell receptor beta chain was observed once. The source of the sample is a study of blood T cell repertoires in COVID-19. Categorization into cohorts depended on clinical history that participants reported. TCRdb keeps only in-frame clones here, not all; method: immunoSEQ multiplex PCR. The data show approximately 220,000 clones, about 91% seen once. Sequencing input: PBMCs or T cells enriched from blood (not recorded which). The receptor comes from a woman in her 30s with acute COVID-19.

CDR3 loop: CASSPGDANYGYTF. The DNA of the CDR3 is TGTGCCAGCTCACCAGGAGACGCCAACTATGGCTACACCTTC. The V call is TRBV18, the J call TRBJ1-2; no clear D gene. The CDR3 runs 14 residues. The V gene lost 2 bases and the J gene lost 2 bases, with 9 bases spanning the gap. The germline V gene encodes CDR1 KGHSH and CDR2 LQKENI. Full variable domain (outside the CDR3, taken from reference TRBV18 and TRBJ1-2): NAGVMQNPRHLVRRRGQEARLRCSPMKGHSHVYWYRQLPEEGLKFMVYLQKENIIDESGMPKERFSAEFPKEGPSILRIQQVVRGDSAAYFCASSPGDANYGYTFGSGTRLTVV.